The 28 T cell receptor beta chains below come from one sample, sequenced in a study of control samples from healthy donors and cancer patients. The table came from immunoSEQ multiplex PCR; TCRdb's copy has only in-frame clones and leaves some out. The repertoire holds about 170,000 clones, with approximately 91% as singletons. The material sequenced was blood. The receptor source for this set is a woman aged 40 to 50 in good health.

The J gene is TRBJ1-6, the V gene TRBV6-5, with D hard to call. V was shortened by 0 bases and J by 8 bases, with 14 bases between the two germline ends. Germline V gene sequence: CDR1 MNHEY, CDR2 SVGAGI. CDR3 length: 16 amino acids. The CDR3 loop is CASSYSWDRADSPLHF. In DNA, the CDR3 is TGTGCCAGCAGTTACTCTTGGGATAGGGCCGATTCACCCCTCCACTTT.

Only a few counts were recorded for this clone. The chain has TRBV5-4 and TRBJ1-5; D remains ambiguous. The CDR3 totals 14 residues. Deletions cut 0 bases from V and 4 bases from J, with 8 bases between. Per germline, CDR1 SGHNT and CDR2 YYREEE (reference sequence). The CDR3 DNA sequence: TGTGCCAGCAGCTTGGTTGGGGAGAATCAGCCCCAGCATTTT. Translated: CASSLVGENQPQHF.

V is TRBV7-2 and J is TRBJ1-2; D possibly corresponds to TRBD1 (6 bases). Germline V CDR1 and CDR2: SGHTA, FQGNSA. The CDR3 contains 15 residues. V was pared by 5 bases and J by 4 bases, with 17 bases between. Here the CDR3 reads CASSPGGGASYGYTF. CDR3 nucleotides: TGTGCCAGCAGCCCGGGGGGGGGCGCCAGCTATGGCTACACCTTC.

The rearrangement uses TRBV21-1 and TRBJ1-1; the table's D call TRBD1 went unverified against the DNA. TRBV21-1 has pseudogene status. The CDR3 sequence is 19 residues long. In DNA, the CDR3 is TGTGCCAGCAGCAAAGTGAGATTTAGGGACAGGTTGGTGAACACTGAAGCTTTCTTT. It codes for CASSKVRFRDRLVNTEAFF.

This chain connects TRBV18 to TRBJ2-4; a possible D gene is TRBD2 (6 bases). The germline CDR1 and CDR2 sequences are KGHSH and LQKENI. V gave up 3 bases and J gave up 5 bases, with 14 bases separating them. This CDR3 is built from 15 residues. The CDR3 reads CASSPLSTGENIQYF. Here the CDR3 DNA reads TGTGCCAGCTCACCCCTCAGCACGGGGGAAAACATTCAGTACTTC.

Here the CDR3 DNA reads TGTGCCAGCAGCGTAGCTTCTAGGGACACTGAAGCTTTCTTT. Translation: CASSVASRDTEAFF. V is TRBV9 and J is TRBJ1-1; D is unclear. This CDR3 has 14 amino acids. Germline CDR1 SGDLS, CDR2 YYNGEE. Trimming left V 0 bases short and J 3 bases short, with 9 bases between.

This sequence joins TRBV6-1 and TRBJ2-3; perhaps TRBD2 as D (6 bases). The CDR3 spans 16 residues. Germline CDR1 MNHNS, CDR2 SASEGT. Deletions cut 3 bases from V and 0 bases from J, with 13 bases between. The CDR3 DNA reads as TGTGCCAGCAGTGAGAGGTGGCGGGGAAGCACAGATACGCAGTATTTT. Protein sequence: CASSERWRGSTDTQYF.

The CDR3 reads CASSLGSGGTEAFF. DNA for the CDR3: TGCGCCAGCAGCTTGGGATCAGGGGGCACTGAAGCTTTCTTT. The chain joins TRBV5-1 to TRBJ1-1, with 7 bases matching TRBD1. Per the germline V gene, CDR1 is SGHRS and CDR2 is YFSETQ. V shed 0 bases, J shed 4 bases, and the junction held 3 bases outside the gene matches. The CDR3 sequence is 14 residues long.

V and J are TRBV3-1 (or the pseudogene TRBV3-2) and TRBJ2-7, with D perhaps TRBD1 or TRBD2 (5 bases each). The ends were cut back, 1 base at V and 5 bases at J, with 15 bases in the middle. CDR3 length: 15 residues. The germline CDR1 and CDR2 sequences are LGHDT and YNNKEL (reference sequence). Written as DNA, the CDR3 is TGTGCCAGCAGCCAAGCTATGGGGGACGGGAACGAGCAGTACTTC. Protein sequence: CASSQAMGDGNEQYF.

The chain links TRBV5-1 to TRBJ1-2, with D possibly being TRBD1 (5 bases). The V and J ends lost 4 bases and 0 bases respectively, with 10 bases between them. The CDR3 covers 14 residues. CDR1 and CDR2 from the germline V gene are SGHRS and YFSETQ. CDR3 sequence: CASSPQVTNYGYTF. Here the CDR3 DNA reads TGCGCCAGCAGCCCACAGGTGACTAACTATGGCTACACCTTC.

The CDR3 region is CASNGQGSNQPQHF. DNA for the CDR3: TGTGCCAGCAACGGACAGGGAAGCAATCAGCCCCAGCATTTT. V is TRBV6-6 and J is TRBJ1-5; TRBD1 matches 8 bases. J gave up 1 base and V 7 bases, and 3 bases lay outside the gene matches. This CDR3 contains 14 residues. CDR1 is MNHNY, CDR2 SVGAGI, per germline (reference sequence).

V is TRBV6-5 and J is TRBJ1-1; D unresolved. The CDR3 has 14 amino acids. Trimming took 4 bases from V and 2 from J, leaving 11 bases between them. CDR1 MNHEY and CDR2 SVGAGI come from the germline V gene. CDR3 in DNA: TGTGCCAGCAGTTTACTCAGAGAAAACACTGAAGCTTTCTTT. Translated: CASSLLRENTEAFF.

This chain connects TRBV3-1 (or the pseudogene TRBV3-2) to TRBJ2-1; TRBD2 might be the D (6 bases). V was pared by 0 bases and J by 4 bases, with 7 bases between. This CDR3 has 14 residues. From germline, CDR1 is LGHDT and CDR2 YNNKEL (reference sequence). CDR3 coding DNA: TGTGCCAGCAGCCAAGATGGGGGGTACAATGAGCAGTTCTTC. Residues: CASSQDGGYNEQFF.

This chain joins TRBV7-9 and TRBJ2-7, with TRBD2 as a possible D gene (6 bases). CDR3 length equals 15 residues. V shed 3 bases and J shed 7 bases, with 19 bases lying between them. Germline V CDR1 and CDR2: SEHNR, FQNEAQ (reference sequence). Here the CDR3 reads CASSFGLGTAEEQYF. The CDR3, as DNA: TGTGCCAGCAGCTTCGGTCTGGGGACTGCCGAGGAGCAGTACTTC.

For the CDR3, the DNA is TGTGCCATCAGTGATGGGACAGGGAATTACGAGCAGTACTTC. It is translated as CAISDGTGNYEQYF. The chain carries TRBV10-3 and TRBJ2-7; 9 bases align to TRBD1. The ends lost 3 bases at V and 4 bases at J; junction bases unmatched: 4. In germline, CDR1 is ENHRY, CDR2 SYGVKD. The CDR3 is made up of 14 amino acids.

V gene TRBV7-9 combines with J gene TRBJ2-7, with TRBD2 as a possible D gene (5 bases). The CDR3 has 12 residues. V was cut by 3 bases and J by 3 bases, with 6 bases left in between. Looked up from germline, CDR1 is SEHNR and CDR2 is FQNEAQ (reference sequence). The CDR3 coding sequence is TGTGCCAGCAGCTTCGGGAACTACGAGCAGTACTTC. Protein sequence: CASSFGNYEQYF.

Points on this clone: Other DNA sequences in the same sample also yield this CDR3. V gene TRBV4-1 combines with J gene TRBJ1-1, with D hard to call. V was shortened by 1 base and J by 0 bases, with 6 bases between the two germline ends. Per the germline V gene, CDR1 is MGHRA and CDR2 is YSYEKL. The CDR3 loop spans 14 amino acids. CDR3 sequence: CASSQGSMNTEAFF. CDR3 bases: TGCGCCAGCAGCCAAGGGAGCATGAACACTGAAGCTTTCTTT.

In this sample, this clone turned up a few times. This chain connects TRBV5-1 to TRBJ2-5; 8 bases align to TRBD1. The CDR3 runs 15 residues. Germline V gives CDR1 SGHRS, CDR2 YFSETQ. With V trimmed by 4 bases and J by 1 base, 6 bases remained unmatched. The CDR3 reads CASSPNTGGQETQYF. CDR3 nucleotides: TGCGCCAGCAGCCCTAACACAGGGGGCCAAGAGACCCAGTACTTC.

The rearrangement uses TRBV6-2 or TRBV6-3 and TRBJ1-2; D not resolved. The germline gives CDR1 MNHEY, CDR2 SVGEGT. Trimming left V 3 bases short and J 7 bases short, with 15 bases between. This CDR3 comprises 14 residues. CDR3 sequence reads: CASSYGQVFGGYTF. CDR3 sequence (DNA): TGTGCCAGCAGTTATGGCCAGGTATTCGGTGGCTACACCTTC.

This clone was seen just once. The chain combines TRBV27 with TRBJ1-6; TRBD1 matches 9 bases. The germline CDR1 and CDR2 sequences are MNHEY and SMNVEV (reference sequence). CDR3 size: 16 residues. V trimming: 9 bases; J trimming: 4 bases; junction bases outside the gene matches: 10. The CDR3 DNA sequence: TGTGCCAGTTCGTCCGGGACAGGGACTTATAATTCACCCCTCCACTTT. Translation: CASSSGTGTYNSPLHF.

The rearrangement joins TRBV14 to TRBJ1-2, with a tentative D call TRBD1 (6 bases). The germline V gene encodes CDR1 SGHDN and CDR2 FVKESK. Deletions cut 2 bases from V and 2 bases from J, with 30 bases between. The CDR3 totals 21 residues. The CDR3: CASSQMISLVGRGPRNYGYTF. Here the CDR3 DNA reads TGTGCCAGCAGCCAAATGATAAGTCTGGTCGGCAGGGGTCCTAGGAACTATGGCTACACCTTC.

The J gene is TRBJ2-5, the V gene TRBV3-1 (or the pseudogene TRBV3-2); D ambiguous. Trimming stripped 4 bases from V and 9 bases from J, with 15 bases between. The CDR3 contains 13 residues. Germline CDR1 is LGHDT and CDR2 is YNNKEL (reference sequence). CDR3 sequence: CASSRRDAVAQYF. As DNA, the CDR3 is TGTGCCAGCAGCCGTAGGGATGCAGTGGCCCAGTACTTC.

The rearrangement uses TRBV6-5 and TRBJ2-3; no clear D gene. The CDR3 extends over 13 amino acids. Germline V gene sequence: CDR1 MNHEY, CDR2 SVGAGI. Between the trimmed V and J ends, which lost 7 bases and 0 bases, there was a span of 8 bases. Here the CDR3 DNA reads TGTGCCAGCATGCGATTCAGCACAGATACGCAGTATTTT. This encodes CASMRFSTDTQYF.

The chain combines TRBV2 with TRBJ1-4; D is unclear. The length of the CDR3 is 15 residues. Trimming removed 0 bases from V and 7 bases from J, with 12 bases in between. CDR1 is SNHLY, CDR2 FYNNEI, per germline. The CDR3 DNA is TGTGCCAGCAGTGAAGCAGAAAGGCGGGGTGAAAAACTGTTTTTT. Protein: CASSEAERRGEKLFF.

The chain has TRBV4-2 and TRBJ1-1; D is unclear. Per the germline V gene, CDR1 is LGHNA and CDR2 is YNFKEQ. V was shortened by 4 bases and J by 5 bases, with 17 bases between the two germline ends. The CDR3 has 15 amino acids. The CDR3 region is CASSPFTTGITEAFF. DNA for the CDR3: TGTGCCAGCAGCCCTTTTACCACCGGGATAACTGAAGCTTTCTTT.

The gene calls are TRBV15 and TRBJ1-5, with 9 bases fitting TRBD1. Trimming removed 7 bases from V and 1 base from J; junction bases left unmatched: 5. This CDR3 has 15 residues. Germline V lookup: CDR1 LNHNV, CDR2 YYDKDF (reference sequence). DNA of the CDR3: TGTGCCACCACCTCGGGACAGGGCAGCAATCAGCCCCAGCATTTT. It specifies CATTSGQGSNQPQHF. Together with reference TRBV15 and TRBJ1-5, the CDR3 gives the full variable domain: DAMVIQNPRYQVTQFGKPVTLSCSQTLNHNVMYWYQQKSSQAPKLLFHYYDKDFNNEADTPDNFQSRRPNTSFCFLDIRSPGLGDTAMYLCATTSGQGSNQPQHFGDGTRLSIL.

The V gene is TRBV7-9, the J gene TRBJ2-1; 7 bases line up with TRBD2. Looked up from germline, CDR1 is SEHNR and CDR2 is FQNEAQ (reference sequence). This CDR3 is built from 15 residues. J was trimmed by 7 bases and V by 5 bases; bases with no gene match: 11. CDR3 loop: CASSPRAGVENEQFF. The CDR3 DNA reads as TGTGCCAGCAGCCCCAGGGCGGGGGTTGAGAATGAGCAGTTCTTC. Based on the CDR3 plus reference TRBV7-9 and TRBJ2-1, the full variable domain is DTGVSQNPRHKITKRGQNVTFRCDPISEHNRLYWYRQTLGQGPEFLTYFQNEAQLEKSRLLSDRFSAERPKGSFSTLEIQRTEQGDSAMYLCASSPRAGVENEQFFGPGTRLTVL.

As concerns this clone: The junction does not match germline at one end; this may be a read error. The chain couples TRBV12-3 or TRBV12-4 to TRBJ1-2; perhaps TRBD1 as D (5 bases). CDR3 length: 12 amino acids. CDR3 sequence reads: CASSFPSGVPVF. The CDR3 DNA reads TGTGCCAGCAGTTTCCCCTCGGGGGTCCCAGTCTTC.